The 24 T cell receptor beta chains listed next were all sequenced from one sample in a study of shared clonotypes between healthy human individuals. The data were produced by immunoSEQ multiplex PCR, yet TCRdb's version contains in-frame clones alone and is incomplete. The sample consists of around 1.1 million clones, approximately 80% of them appearing once. Material for sequencing was memory CD4+ T cells from PBMCs. The subset was: CD45RA-negative fraction. These receptor sequences come from a man aged 18 to 35 in good health. Some clones in this sample may be carry-over from other donors' samples.

The V call is TRBV2, the J call TRBJ1-1, with unresolved D. The germline V and J ends were trimmed by 4 bases and 14 bases, with 17 bases remaining between them. The CDR3 is 12 amino acids. From germline, CDR1 is SNHLY and CDR2 FYNNEI. DNA for the CDR3: TGTGCCAGCAGTGTGACGAGGGAGTTAGGGTTCTTT. This codes for CASSVTRELGFF. Filled out from reference TRBV2 and TRBJ1-1, the complete variable domain reads EPEVTQTPSHQVTQMGQEVILRCVPISNHLYFYWYRQILGQKVEFLVSFYNNEISEKSEIFDDQFSVERPDGSNFTLKIRSTKLEDSAMYFCASSVTRELGFFGQGTRLTVV.

The count of this clone is one. This chain connects TRBV28 to TRBJ1-5; D remains unclear. V lost 3 bases and J lost 2, with 11 bases in between. CDR3 length: 15 residues. Germline assignment: CDR1 MDHEN and CDR2 SYDVKM. The CDR3 region has the DNA TGTGCCAGCAGTTTGGTAGGGTCTGGCAATCAGCCCCAGCATTTT. Its translation: CASSLVGSGNQPQHF. Drawing the rest from reference TRBV28 and TRBJ1-5, the complete variable domain is DVKVTQSSRYLVKRTGEKVFLECVQDMDHENMFWYRQDPGLGLRLIYFSYDVKMKEKGDIPEGYSVSREKKERFSLILESASTNQTSMYLCASSLVGSGNQPQHFGDGTRLSIL.

The V gene is TRBV5-1, the J gene TRBJ2-3, with D unclear. The CDR3 is 14 amino acids. Germline loops: CDR1 SGHRS, CDR2 YFSETQ. V lost 4 bases and J lost 6, with 15 bases in between. In DNA, the CDR3 is TGCGCCAGCAGCCTGGGGTCAGCGAAGGATACGCAGTATTTT. This gives the protein CASSLGSAKDTQYF.

The chain couples TRBV5-1 to TRBJ2-1, with a tentative D call TRBD1 (6 bases). Germline assignment: CDR1 SGHRS and CDR2 YFSETQ. The CDR3 has 15 amino acids. The germline V and J ends were trimmed by 4 bases and 7 bases, with 18 bases remaining between them. The CDR3 sequence is CASSKDHSTGNEQFF. The CDR3 DNA sequence: TGCGCCAGCAGCAAGGACCATTCTACAGGGAATGAGCAGTTCTTC. The full variable domain, completed using reference TRBV5-1 and TRBJ2-1, is KAGVTQTPRYLIKTRGQQVTLSCSPISGHRSVSWYQQTPGQGLQFLFEYFSETQRNKGNFPGRFSGRQFSNSRSEMNVSTLELGDSALYLCASSKDHSTGNEQFFGPGTRLTVL.

This chain links TRBV4-1 with TRBJ1-4, with a possible D match to TRBD1 (5 bases). V was cut by 4 bases and J by 4 bases, with 22 bases left in between. The germline V gene encodes CDR1 MGHRA and CDR2 YSYEKL. The CDR3 is made up of 18 amino acids. The chain's CDR3 is CASSPYPGRKAYNEKLFF. CDR3 in DNA: TGCGCCAGCAGCCCTTACCCGGGACGGAAGGCTTATAATGAAAAACTGTTTTTT.

The CDR3 is CASSLALIQGPGELFF. Here the CDR3 DNA reads TGTGCCAGCAGCTTAGCACTCATACAGGGGCCTGGGGAGCTGTTTTTT. The genes are TRBV7-9 and TRBJ2-2; TRBD1 agrees at 7 bases. CDR3 size: 16 residues. After removal of 0 bases from V and 8 bases from J, the junction contained 9 bases not matched to a gene. Per the germline V gene, CDR1 is SEHNR and CDR2 is FQNEAQ (reference sequence).

The V call is TRBV30, the J call TRBJ2-1; 13 nucleotides align to TRBD2. V shed 3 bases, J shed 10 bases, and the junction held 9 bases outside the gene matches. The CDR3 extends over 15 amino acids. The germline gives CDR1 GTSNPN, CDR2 SVGIG (reference sequence). The CDR3 DNA reads TGTGCCTGGAGCTCGACTAGCGGGAGGCCGGGGGAGCAGTTCTTC. It yields the protein CAWSSTSGRPGEQFF.

This clone was counted a single time. The CDR3 loop reads CAWSVHNPAGGQQFF. The DNA of the CDR3 is TGTGCCTGGAGTGTACATAATCCAGCGGGAGGGCAGCAGTTCTTC. This chain joins TRBV30 and TRBJ2-1, with TRBD2 matching 10 bases. Germline V CDR1 and CDR2: GTSNPN, SVGIG (reference sequence). The CDR3 is 15 residues long. Unmatched junction bases numbered 10, after V lost 0 bases and J lost 11 bases.

This clone was counted between two and nine times. The chain joins TRBV28 to TRBJ1-1; D unresolved. V was shortened by 6 bases and J by 2 bases, with 22 bases between the two germline ends. Germline assignment: CDR1 MDHEN and CDR2 SYDVKM. This CDR3 has 17 amino acids. The chain's CDR3 is CASSLSQTRRRNTEAFF. CDR3 in DNA: TGTGCCAGCAGCCTCTCTCAGACAAGGAGGCGCAACACTGAAGCTTTCTTT.

This chain links TRBV5-1 with TRBJ2-1; 9 bases agree with TRBD2. Germline CDR1 is SGHRS and CDR2 is YFSETQ. This CDR3 spans 17 amino acids. The V segment lost 3 bases and the J segment 1 base; nucleotides outside the gene matches: 8. CDR3 region: CASSSGGAGGSYNEQFF. CDR3 DNA: TGCGCCAGCAGCTCCGGCGGGGCGGGAGGGTCCTACAATGAGCAGTTCTTC.

This chain connects TRBV7-9 to TRBJ2-1; D is uncertain. Germline V gene data show CDR1 as SEHNR and CDR2 as FQNEAQ (reference sequence). Trimming stripped 3 bases from V and 7 bases from J, with 10 bases between. There are 13 residues in the CDR3. CDR3 sequence reads: CASSFSFANEQFF. CDR3 DNA sequence: TGTGCCAGCAGCTTTAGCTTTGCGAATGAGCAGTTCTTC.

This clone was recorded many times. J is TRBJ2-4 and V is TRBV7-2; 7 bases are a match to TRBD1. The CDR3 covers 16 residues. CDR1 SGHTA and CDR2 FQGNSA come from the germline V gene. Germline trimming cut 2 bases from V and 1 base from J; bases unmatched to any gene: 5. CDR3 protein: CASSLMTGPAKNIQYF. CDR3 coding DNA: TGTGCCAGCAGCTTAATGACAGGGCCGGCCAAAAACATTCAGTACTTC.

A word on this clone: This may be a read error, as it is one base from a much larger clone. Other DNA sequences from this sample encode an identical CDR3 as well. V gene TRBV27 combines with J gene TRBJ2-1; no definite D call. The V gene's germline CDR1 is MNHEY and CDR2 SMNVEV (reference sequence). This CDR3 is 16 amino acids long. With 6 bases removed from V and 5 bases from J, the gap between germline ends came to 20 bases. DNA of the CDR3: TGTGCCAGCAGCATCGGGCGTTGGAATGGTAACAATGAGCAGTTCTTC. Encoded protein: CASSIGRWNGNNEQFF.

A single count supports this clone. Given a much more abundant clone one base away, this may be a read error. The J gene is TRBJ2-2, the V gene TRBV11-2; D is uncertain. V was pared by 5 bases and J by 5 bases, with 6 bases between. The CDR3 extends over 12 amino acids. From germline, CDR1 is SGHAT and CDR2 FQNNGV. For the CDR3, the DNA is TGTGCCAGCAGCATCGGGACCGGGGAGCTGTTTTTT. The encoded protein is CASSIGTGELFF. Full variable domain (outside the CDR3, taken from reference TRBV11-2 and TRBJ2-2): EAGVAQSPRYKIIEKRQSVAFWCNPISGHATLYWYQQILGQGPKLLIQFQNNGVVDDSQLPKDRFSAERLKGVDSTLKIQPAKLEDSAVYLCASSIGTGELFFGEGSRLTVL.

In this sample, this clone turned up once. Distinct nucleotide sequences in the sample also encode this CDR3. J is TRBJ2-3 and V is TRBV4-1, with D possibly called TRBD1 or TRBD2 (5 bases each). CDR3 length: 14 residues. V dropped 0 bases and J dropped 6 bases, with 10 bases sitting between them. Looked up from germline, CDR1 is MGHRA and CDR2 is YSYEKL. The CDR3 is CASSQDPREDTQYF. In DNA, the CDR3 is TGCGCCAGCAGCCAAGATCCCAGGGAGGATACGCAGTATTTT.

The chain links TRBV7-9 to TRBJ2-2; D may correspond to TRBD1 or TRBD2 (5 bases each). CDR1 is SEHNR and CDR2 is FQNEAQ in the germline V gene (reference sequence). Trimming pared 5 bases from V and 8 bases from J, leaving 15 bases between. This CDR3 region has 14 residues. CDR3 amino acids: CASSLRGALGELFF. Written as DNA, the CDR3 is TGTGCCAGCAGCCTCCGAGGGGCTTTGGGGGAGCTGTTTTTT.

This chain connects TRBV9 to TRBJ1-2; D might be TRBD1 (6 bases). Trimming removed 0 bases from V and 2 bases from J, with 8 bases in between. The germline V gene encodes CDR1 SGDLS and CDR2 YYNGEE. The CDR3 spans 14 residues. The CDR3 coding sequence is TGTGCCAGCAGCGTAGGAGGACAGAACTATGGCTACACCTTC. Encoded protein: CASSVGGQNYGYTF.

This clone was picked up a small number of times. This chain links TRBV5-6 with TRBJ2-2; D remains ambiguous. The ends were cut back, 5 bases at V and 0 bases at J, with 8 bases in the middle. Germline loops: CDR1 SGHDT, CDR2 YYEEEE. The CDR3 runs 14 residues. The CDR3 DNA reads TGTGCCAGCAGGGGTCTAGCGAACACCGGGGAGCTGTTTTTT. This translates into CASRGLANTGELFF.

CDR3 bases: TGCGCCAGCAGCGCTCGGGGAATTGGTCAGAACACTGAAGCTTTCTTT. Encoded protein: CASSARGIGQNTEAFF. This rearrangement joins TRBV5-1 to TRBJ1-1; D gene unclear. V was trimmed by 4 bases and J by 1 base, leaving 17 bases between them. Germline V gene sequence: CDR1 SGHRS, CDR2 YFSETQ. The CDR3 is 16 amino acids.

V and J are TRBV28 and TRBJ2-5, with 7 bases aligning to TRBD2. The CDR3 loop spans 15 amino acids. CDR1 and CDR2 (germline): MDHEN, SYDVKM. V shed 6 bases, J shed 2 bases, and the junction held 9 bases outside the gene matches. The CDR3, as DNA: TGTGCCAGCAGATACTCGGGACTACCACAAGAGACCCAGTACTTC. Protein: CASRYSGLPQETQYF.

This clone has only one observation. The chain carries TRBV13 and TRBJ2-7; D ambiguous. Germline CDR1 PRHDT, CDR2 FYEKMQ (reference sequence). V lost 5 bases, J lost 5 bases, and 25 bases lay in between. The CDR3 covers 17 residues. The DNA for the CDR3 is TGTGCCAGCAGCCCCAGCTCCCTCACCACCCGACGGAACGAGCAGTACTTC. It encodes CASSPSSLTTRRNEQYF. Filled out from reference TRBV13 and TRBJ2-7, the complete variable domain reads AAGVIQSPRHLIKEKRETATLKCYPIPRHDTVYWYQQGPGQDPQFLISFYEKMQSDKGSIPDRFSAQQFSDYHSELNMSSLELGDSALYFCASSPSSLTTRRNEQYFGPGTRLTVT.

This clone occurred once. V is TRBV30 and J is TRBJ1-4, with TRBD1 as a possible D gene (6 bases). The CDR3 consists of 14 residues. Trimming took 2 bases from V and 7 from J, leaving 14 bases between them. The germline V gene encodes CDR1 GTSNPN and CDR2 SVGIG (reference sequence). CDR3 protein: CAWSLKQGGEKLFF. In nucleotides, the CDR3 is TGTGCCTGGAGTTTGAAACAGGGTGGTGAAAAACTGTTTTTT.

This chain joins TRBV18 and TRBJ2-3, with TRBD1 matching over 7 bases. V lost 3 bases, J lost 4 bases, and 7 bases stayed unmatched. There are 15 residues in the CDR3. Germline V gene lookup returns CDR1 KGHSH and CDR2 LQKENI. CDR3 DNA sequence: TGTGCCAGCTCACCCACCAGGGGGAGCGCAGATACGCAGTATTTT. Translation gives CASSPTRGSADTQYF. Filled out from reference TRBV18 and TRBJ2-3, the complete variable domain reads NAGVMQNPRHLVRRRGQEARLRCSPMKGHSHVYWYRQLPEEGLKFMVYLQKENIIDESGMPKERFSAEFPKEGPSILRIQQVVRGDSAAYFCASSPTRGSADTQYFGPGTRLTVL.

The rearrangement joins TRBV6-5 to TRBJ1-1; no clear D. Germline V CDR1 and CDR2: MNHEY, SVGAGI. This CDR3 has 13 residues. Trimming removed 7 bases from V and 11 bases from J, with 20 bases in between. CDR3 in DNA: TGTGCCAGCAACCAACCCCCTCAACGCGAGGCTTTCTTT. This codes for CASNQPPQREAFF.